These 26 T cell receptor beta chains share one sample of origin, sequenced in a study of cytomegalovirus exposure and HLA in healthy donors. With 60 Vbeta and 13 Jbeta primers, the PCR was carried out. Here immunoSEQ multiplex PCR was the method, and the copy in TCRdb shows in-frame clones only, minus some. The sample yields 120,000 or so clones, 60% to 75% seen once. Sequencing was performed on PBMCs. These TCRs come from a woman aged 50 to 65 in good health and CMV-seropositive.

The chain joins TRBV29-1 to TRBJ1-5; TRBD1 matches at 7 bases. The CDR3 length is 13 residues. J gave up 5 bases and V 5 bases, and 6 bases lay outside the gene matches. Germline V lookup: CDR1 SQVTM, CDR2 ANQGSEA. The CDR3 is CSVSDREDQPQHF. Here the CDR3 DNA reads TGCAGCGTTTCCGACAGGGAGGATCAGCCCCAGCATTTT.

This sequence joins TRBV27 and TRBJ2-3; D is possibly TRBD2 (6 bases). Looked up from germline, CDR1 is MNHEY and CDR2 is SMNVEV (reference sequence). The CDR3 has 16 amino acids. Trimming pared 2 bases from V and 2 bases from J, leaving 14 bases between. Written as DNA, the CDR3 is TGTGCCAGCAGTTTACCTCCGGGGAGGATCACAGATACGCAGTATTTT. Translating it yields CASSLPPGRITDTQYF.

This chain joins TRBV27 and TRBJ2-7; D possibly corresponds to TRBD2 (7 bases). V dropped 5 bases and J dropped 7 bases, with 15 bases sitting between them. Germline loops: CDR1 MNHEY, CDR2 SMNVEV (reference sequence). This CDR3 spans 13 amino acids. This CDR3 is CASSPLGGREQYF. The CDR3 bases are TGTGCCAGCAGTCCGTTGGGGGGGCGTGAGCAGTACTTC.

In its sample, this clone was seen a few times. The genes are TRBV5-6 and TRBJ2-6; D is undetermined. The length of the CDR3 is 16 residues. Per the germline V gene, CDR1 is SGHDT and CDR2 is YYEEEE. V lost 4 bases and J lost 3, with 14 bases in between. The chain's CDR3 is CASSPRRVFGANVLTF. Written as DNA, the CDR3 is TGTGCCAGCAGCCCTCGTAGAGTCTTTGGGGCCAACGTCCTGACTTTC.

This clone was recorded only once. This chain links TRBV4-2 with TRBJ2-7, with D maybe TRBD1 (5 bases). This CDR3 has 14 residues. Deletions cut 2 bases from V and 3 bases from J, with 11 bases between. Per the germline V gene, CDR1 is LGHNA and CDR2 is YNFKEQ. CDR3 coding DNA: TGTGCCAGCAGCCAAAATATACAGGACTACGAGCAGTACTTC. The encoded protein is CASSQNIQDYEQYF.

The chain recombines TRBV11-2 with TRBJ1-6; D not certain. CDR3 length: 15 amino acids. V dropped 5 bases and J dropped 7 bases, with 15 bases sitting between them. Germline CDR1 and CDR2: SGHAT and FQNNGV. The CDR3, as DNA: TGTGCCAGCAGCCGTGACGGACTCGGGAATTCACCCCTCCACTTT. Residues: CASSRDGLGNSPLHF.

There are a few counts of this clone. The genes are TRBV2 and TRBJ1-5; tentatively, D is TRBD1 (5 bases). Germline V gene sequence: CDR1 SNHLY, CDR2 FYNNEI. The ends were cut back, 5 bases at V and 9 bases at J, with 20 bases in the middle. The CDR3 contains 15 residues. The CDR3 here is CASSKEQASTGPQHF. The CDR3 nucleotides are TGTGCCAGCAGTAAGGAACAGGCCTCGACGGGGCCCCAGCATTTT.

The CDR3 bases are TGTGCCAGCAGCTTGCGGGGGGGCACAGATACGCAGTATTTT. Its protein is CASSLRGGTDTQYF. The chain joins TRBV5-4 to TRBJ2-3; 7 bases fit TRBD2. The CDR3 has 14 amino acids. The V gene end was trimmed by 1 base and the J gene end by 1 base; junction bases not matched to a gene: 0. Germline assignment: CDR1 SGHNT and CDR2 YYREEE (reference sequence).

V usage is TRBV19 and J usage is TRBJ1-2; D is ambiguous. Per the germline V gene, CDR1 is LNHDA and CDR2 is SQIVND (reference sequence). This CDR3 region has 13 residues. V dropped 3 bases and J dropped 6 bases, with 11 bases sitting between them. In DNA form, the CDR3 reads TGTGCCAGTAGTATCCAGCCTGGGCATGGCTACACCTTC. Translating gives CASSIQPGHGYTF.

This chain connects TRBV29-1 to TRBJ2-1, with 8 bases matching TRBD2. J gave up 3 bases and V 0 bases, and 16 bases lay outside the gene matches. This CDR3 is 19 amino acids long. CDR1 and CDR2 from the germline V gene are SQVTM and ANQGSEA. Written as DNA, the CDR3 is TGCAGCGTTGAAGATCCCAGAAATCAAGCGGGGGTGGGCTACAATGAGCAGTTCTTC. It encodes CSVEDPRNQAGVGYNEQFF.

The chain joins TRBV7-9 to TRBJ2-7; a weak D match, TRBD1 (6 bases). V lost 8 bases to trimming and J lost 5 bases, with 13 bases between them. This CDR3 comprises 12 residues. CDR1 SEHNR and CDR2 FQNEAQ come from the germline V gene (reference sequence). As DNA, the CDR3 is TGTGCCAGCCGGCAGGACAGTAACGAGCAGTACTTC. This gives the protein CASRQDSNEQYF.

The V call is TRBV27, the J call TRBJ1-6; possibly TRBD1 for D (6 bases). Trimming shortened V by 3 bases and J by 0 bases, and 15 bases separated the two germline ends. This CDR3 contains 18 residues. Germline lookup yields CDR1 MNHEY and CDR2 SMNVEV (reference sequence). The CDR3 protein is CASSFRGWGGSYNSPLHF. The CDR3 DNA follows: TGTGCCAGCAGTTTTAGGGGGTGGGGGGGCTCCTATAATTCACCCCTCCACTTT.

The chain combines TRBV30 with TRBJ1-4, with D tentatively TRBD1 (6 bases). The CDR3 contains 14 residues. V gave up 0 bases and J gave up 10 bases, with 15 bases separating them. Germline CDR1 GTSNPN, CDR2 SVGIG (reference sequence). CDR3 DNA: TGTGCCTGGAGTGTAGGGGGGGTCGTTGGAAAACTGTTTTTT. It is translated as CAWSVGGVVGKLFF.

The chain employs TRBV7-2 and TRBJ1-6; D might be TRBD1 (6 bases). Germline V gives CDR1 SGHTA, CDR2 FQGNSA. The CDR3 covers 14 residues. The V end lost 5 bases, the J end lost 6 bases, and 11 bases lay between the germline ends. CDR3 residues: CASSIQGTNSPLHF. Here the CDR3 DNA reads TGTGCCAGCAGCATCCAGGGGACTAATTCACCCCTCCACTTT.

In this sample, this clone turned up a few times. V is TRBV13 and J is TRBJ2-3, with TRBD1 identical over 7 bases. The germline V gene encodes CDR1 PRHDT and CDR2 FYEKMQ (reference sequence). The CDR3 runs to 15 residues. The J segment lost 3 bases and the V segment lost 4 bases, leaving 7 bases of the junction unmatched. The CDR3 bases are TGTGCCAGCAGCTGGTACAGGGGAAAAACAGATACGCAGTATTTT. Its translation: CASSWYRGKTDTQYF. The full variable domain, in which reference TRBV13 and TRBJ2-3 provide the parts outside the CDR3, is AAGVIQSPRHLIKEKRETATLKCYPIPRHDTVYWYQQGPGQDPQFLISFYEKMQSDKGSIPDRFSAQQFSDYHSELNMSSLELGDSALYFCASSWYRGKTDTQYFGPGTRLTVL.

CDR3 DNA: TGTGCCAGTAGTACCCACCGGGGGGGCAGTGGCACTGAAGCTTTCTTT. Amino acids: CASSTHRGGSGTEAFF. The chain has TRBV19 and TRBJ1-1; D is possibly TRBD1 (6 bases). V gave up 4 bases and J gave up 4 bases, with 19 bases separating them. Germline values: CDR1 LNHDA, CDR2 SQIVND (reference sequence). The CDR3 loop spans 16 amino acids.

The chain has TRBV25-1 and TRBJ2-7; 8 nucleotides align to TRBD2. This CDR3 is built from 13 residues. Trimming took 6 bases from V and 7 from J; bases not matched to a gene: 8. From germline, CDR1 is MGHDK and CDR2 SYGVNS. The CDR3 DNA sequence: TGTGCCAGCAGCCTCGGGGGGGCCGGGGAGCAGTACTTC. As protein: CASSLGGAGEQYF.

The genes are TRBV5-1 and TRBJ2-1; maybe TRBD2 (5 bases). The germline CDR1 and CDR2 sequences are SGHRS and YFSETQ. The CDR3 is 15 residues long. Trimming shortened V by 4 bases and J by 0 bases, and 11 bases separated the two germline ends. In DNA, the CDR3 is TGCGCCAGCAGCGCATCTAGCTTCTCCTACAATGAGCAGTTCTTC. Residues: CASSASSFSYNEQFF.

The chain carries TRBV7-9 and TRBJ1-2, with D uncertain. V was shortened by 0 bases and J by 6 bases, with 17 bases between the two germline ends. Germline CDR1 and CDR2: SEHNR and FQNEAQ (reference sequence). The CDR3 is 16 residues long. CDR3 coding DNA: TGTGCCAGCAGCTTAGCCAGACGGCCGGGGTCTGATGGCTACACCTTC. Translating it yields CASSLARRPGSDGYTF.

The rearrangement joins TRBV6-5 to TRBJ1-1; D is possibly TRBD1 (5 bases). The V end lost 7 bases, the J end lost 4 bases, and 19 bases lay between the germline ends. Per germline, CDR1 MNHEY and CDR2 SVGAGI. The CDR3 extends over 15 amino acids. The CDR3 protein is CASIRGGRGVTEAFF. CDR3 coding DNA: TGTGCCAGCATCCGGGGTGGGAGGGGAGTCACTGAAGCTTTCTTT.

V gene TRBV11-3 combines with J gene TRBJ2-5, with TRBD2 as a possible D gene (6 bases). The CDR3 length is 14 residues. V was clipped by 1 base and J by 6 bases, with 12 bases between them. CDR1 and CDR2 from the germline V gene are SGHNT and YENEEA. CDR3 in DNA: TGTGCCAGCAGCTTAGGCGCTAGCGTGAAGACCCAGTACTTC. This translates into CASSLGASVKTQYF.

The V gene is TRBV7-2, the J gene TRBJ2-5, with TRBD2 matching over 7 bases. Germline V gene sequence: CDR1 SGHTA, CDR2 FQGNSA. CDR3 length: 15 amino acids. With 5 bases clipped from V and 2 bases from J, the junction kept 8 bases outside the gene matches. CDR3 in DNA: TGTGCCAGCAGCGCCAGCGGGGTTTGGCAAGAGACCCAGTACTTC. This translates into CASSASGVWQETQYF.

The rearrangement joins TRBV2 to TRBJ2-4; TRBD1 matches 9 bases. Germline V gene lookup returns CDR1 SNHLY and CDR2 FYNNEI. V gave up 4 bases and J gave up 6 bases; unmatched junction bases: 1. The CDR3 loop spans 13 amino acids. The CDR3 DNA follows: TGTGCCAGCAGTGTGGACAGGGGAAACATTCAGTACTTC. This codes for CASSVDRGNIQYF.

CDR3: CASSPRQGRNTGELFF. In DNA, the CDR3 is TGTGCCAGCAGTCCAAGACAGGGAAGGAACACCGGGGAGCTGTTTTTT. V and J are TRBV9 and TRBJ2-2; 7 bases align to TRBD1. The CDR3 consists of 16 residues. Trimming at V came to 5 bases and at J to 1 base, leaving 8 bases not matched to a gene. Germline V gene data show CDR1 as SGDLS and CDR2 as YYNGEE.

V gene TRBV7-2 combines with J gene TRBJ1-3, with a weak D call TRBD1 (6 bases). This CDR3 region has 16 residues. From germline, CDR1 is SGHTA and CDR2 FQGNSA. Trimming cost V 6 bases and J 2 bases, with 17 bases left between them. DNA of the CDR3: TGTGCCAGCAGGCCACCCGAAACAGGGACTGGAAACACCATATATTTT. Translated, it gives CASRPPETGTGNTIYF.

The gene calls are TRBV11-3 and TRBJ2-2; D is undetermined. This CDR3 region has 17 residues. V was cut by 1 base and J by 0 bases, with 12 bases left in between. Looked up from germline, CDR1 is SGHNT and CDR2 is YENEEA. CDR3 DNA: TGTGCCAGCAGCTTAGGGGCCTCACACTCGAACACCGGGGAGCTGTTTTTT. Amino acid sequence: CASSLGASHSNTGELFF.